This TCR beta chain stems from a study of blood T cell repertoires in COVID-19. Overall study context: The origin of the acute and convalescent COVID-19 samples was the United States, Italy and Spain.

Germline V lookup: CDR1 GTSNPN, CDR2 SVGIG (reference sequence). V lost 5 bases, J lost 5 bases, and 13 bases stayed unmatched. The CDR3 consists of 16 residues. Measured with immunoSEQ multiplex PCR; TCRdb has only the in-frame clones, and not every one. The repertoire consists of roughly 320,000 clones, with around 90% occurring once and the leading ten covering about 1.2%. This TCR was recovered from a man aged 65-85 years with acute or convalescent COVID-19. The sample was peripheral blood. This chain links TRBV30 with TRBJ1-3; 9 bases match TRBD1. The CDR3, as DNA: TGTGCCTGGTCGGTCCCCGGGACAGGGTTTAGAAACACCATATATTTT. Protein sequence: CAWSVPGTGFRNTIYF.